Shown below are 21 T cell receptor beta chains from a single sample sequenced in a study of T cells after yellow fever vaccination (dated by TCRdb to the late 2010s). In the paper's terms, the treatment or condition label means: live attenuated yellow fever vaccine strain. Library preparation was by 5' RACE. For sequencing, an Illumina HiSeq 2500 was employed. In TCRdb, the public reads were trimmed at Q25 with fastp and aligned with MiXCR, with productive beta chains retained. One record per CDR3 amino acid sequence lists the most common genes and DNA. This sample holds approximately 140,000 distinct CDR3 sequences; 7.7% were observed only once. About 0.73% of the sample goes to the ten largest clones. Source: CD4+ T cells sorted from PBMCs, taken 5 days after the yellow fever booster vaccination. The receptors shown here come from a man aged 25-45 years who received the YFV17D yellow fever vaccine.

This clonotype was recorded at least ten times. This CDR3 reads CASSRDSNTGELFF. As DNA, the CDR3 is TGTGCCAGCAGCCGGGACTCGAACACCGGGGAGCTGTTTTTT. This sequence joins TRBV7-2 and TRBJ2-2; tentatively, D is TRBD2 (6 bases). The ends were cut back, 5 bases at V and 0 bases at J, with 7 bases in the middle. Germline lookup yields CDR1 SGHTA and CDR2 FQGNSA. The CDR3 is 14 amino acids.

This clonotype showed up many times. This sequence joins TRBV25-1 and TRBJ2-4; tentatively, D is TRBD2 (6 bases). The V gene lost 2 bases and the J gene lost 8 bases, with 10 bases spanning the gap. The CDR3 is 13 residues long. Per the germline V gene, CDR1 is MGHDK and CDR2 is SYGVNS. CDR3: CASSEIAGYIQYF. The CDR3 bases are TGTGCCAGCAGTGAAATCGCGGGGTACATTCAGTACTTC.

Many counts were recorded for this clonotype. The chain couples TRBV12-3 or TRBV12-4 to TRBJ2-1; 11 nucleotides align to TRBD2. J gave up 3 bases and V 1 base, and 5 bases lay outside the gene matches. The CDR3 consists of 17 residues. The CDR3 loop is CASSLVSSGRFYNEQFF. CDR3 nucleotides: TGTGCCAGCAGTTTAGTCTCTAGCGGGAGGTTCTACAATGAGCAGTTCTTC.

Many counts were recorded for this clonotype. The V gene is TRBV24-1, the J gene TRBJ1-5; D is perhaps TRBD1 (5 bases). There are 12 residues in the CDR3. The germline gives CDR1 KGHDR, CDR2 SFDVKD. The germline V and J ends were trimmed by 9 bases and 5 bases, with 10 bases remaining between them. In nucleotides, the CDR3 is TGTGCCACCCTTCCGGGGGATCAGCCCCAGCATTTT. Protein product: CATLPGDQPQHF.

This clonotype was seen a handful of times. The gene calls are TRBV7-2 and TRBJ2-7, with 7 bases that match TRBD2. CDR3 length: 16 amino acids. Unmatched junction bases numbered 12, after V lost 5 bases and J lost 2 bases. Germline V gene data show CDR1 as SGHTA and CDR2 as FQGNSA. The CDR3 DNA follows: TGTGCCAGCAGCCTCCAAGAGACTAGCCGCACCTACGAGCAGTACTTC. Encoded protein: CASSLQETSRTYEQYF.

This clonotype has a count of ten or more. V and J are TRBV20-1 and TRBJ2-1, with D unclear. The germline gives CDR1 DFQATT, CDR2 SNEGSKA (reference sequence). V lost 0 bases and J lost 4, with 10 bases in between. This CDR3 contains 14 residues. The CDR3 is CSARDIILYNEQFF. In DNA form, the CDR3 reads TGCAGTGCTAGAGACATCATATTATACAATGAGCAGTTCTTC.

This clonotype was seen ten or more times. J is TRBJ2-3 and V is TRBV27; D is perhaps TRBD1 or TRBD2 (5 bases each). CDR1 is MNHEY and CDR2 is SMNVEV in the germline V gene (reference sequence). The CDR3 is 14 amino acids. With 3 bases removed from V and 4 bases from J, the gap between germline ends came to 11 bases. Here the CDR3 DNA reads TGTGCCAGCAGTTTCAAGGGGACGTCAGATACGCAGTATTTT. The encoded protein is CASSFKGTSDTQYF.

This clonotype was detected ten times or more. The chain couples TRBV7-9 to TRBJ2-1; 9 nucleotides line up with TRBD1. J lost 5 bases, V lost 2 bases, and 4 bases had no gene match. The length of the CDR3 is 15 residues. Germline loops: CDR1 SEHNR, CDR2 FQNEAQ (reference sequence). CDR3 sequence (DNA): TGTGCCAGCAGCTTACGGGACAGGGTTAACAATGAGCAGTTCTTC. Its protein is CASSLRDRVNNEQFF.

This clonotype was recorded many times. V is TRBV4-3 and J is TRBJ2-1, with 7 bases that match TRBD2. Germline loops: CDR1 LGHNA, CDR2 YSLEER. The CDR3 spans 17 residues. V was clipped by 4 bases and J by 0 bases; unmatched bases: 9. This chain's CDR3 is CASSPHVGGSSYNEQFF. The CDR3 bases are TGCGCCAGCAGCCCCCATGTGGGGGGGAGCTCCTACAATGAGCAGTTCTTC.

This clonotype was counted only a few times. V gene TRBV20-1 combines with J gene TRBJ2-7; TRBD2 agrees at 9 bases. Germline V gives CDR1 DFQATT, CDR2 SNEGSKA (reference sequence). V lost 5 bases, J lost 1 base, and 9 bases stayed unmatched. This CDR3 contains 15 residues. The CDR3 coding sequence is TGCAGTGCTTGGGGCCGTAGCGGGAGATCCTACGAGCAGTACTTC. Translation gives CSAWGRSGRSYEQYF.

This clonotype was seen ten or more times. The rearrangement uses TRBV4-1 and TRBJ2-1, with 13 bases identical to TRBD2. This CDR3 region has 15 residues. Germline lookup yields CDR1 MGHRA and CDR2 YSYEKL. Trimming took 0 bases from V and 9 from J; bases not matched to a gene: 2. CDR3 DNA sequence: TGCGCCAGCAGCCAAGAAACTAGCGGGAGGGGTGAGCAGTTCTTC. Amino acid sequence: CASSQETSGRGEQFF.

Many counts were recorded for this clonotype. The chain uses TRBV23-1 and TRBJ2-1, with 8 bases matching TRBD2. TRBV23-1 is marked as an open reading frame, function uncertain. The CDR3 is 20 amino acids. The V and J ends lost 0 bases and 3 bases, in that order; junction bases with no gene match: 16. CDR3 region: CASSQSSGGGGSVDYNEQFF. CDR3 nucleotides: TGCGCCAGCAGTCAATCTAGTGGTGGCGGGGGGTCGGTGGACTACAATGAGCAGTTCTTC.

This clonotype was recorded many times. The chain uses TRBV6-5 and TRBJ2-5; D is undetermined. Looked up from germline, CDR1 is MNHEY and CDR2 is SVGAGI. There are 13 residues in the CDR3. The V gene lost 0 bases and the J gene lost 4 bases, with 6 bases spanning the gap. CDR3 sequence reads: CASSYSLIETQYF. The CDR3 nucleotides read TGTGCCAGCAGTTACTCGCTTATAGAGACCCAGTACTTC.

For this clonotype: Relative to the germline gene, one junction end is altered; a read error may explain this. The V call is TRBV6-2 or TRBV6-3, the J call TRBJ2-1, with a weak D call TRBD1 (5 bases). This CDR3 has 11 residues. Germline CDR1 reads MNHEY; CDR2 reads SVGEGT. CDR3 bases: TGTGCCGGCAGGGATTTCAATGAGCAGTTCTTC. Amino acid sequence: CAGRDFNEQFF.

This clonotype was found many times. The rearrangement uses TRBV11-2 and TRBJ2-3; D perhaps matches TRBD1 (5 bases). CDR1 is SGHAT, CDR2 FQNNGV, per germline. Between the trimmed V and J ends, which lost 3 bases and 6 bases, there was a span of 19 bases. The CDR3 loop spans 16 amino acids. The CDR3 loop is CASSFTRANRRDTQYF. In DNA, the CDR3 is TGTGCCAGCAGCTTCACCAGGGCTAACCGTCGGGATACGCAGTATTTT.

This clonotype was seen at least ten times. The V gene is TRBV6-1, the J gene TRBJ2-1; TRBD1 is a possible D gene (6 bases). V was cut by 6 bases and J by 6 bases, with 18 bases left in between. This CDR3 is 15 amino acids long. Germline V CDR1 and CDR2: MNHNS, SASEGT. The DNA for the CDR3 is TGTGCCAGCAGAACCGGGACACAATCTGTCAATGAGCAGTTCTTC. It translates to CASRTGTQSVNEQFF.

This clonotype was found many times. The chain carries TRBV5-4 and TRBJ2-5; 12 bases fit TRBD2. With 4 bases clipped from V and 5 bases from J, the junction kept 9 bases outside the gene matches. This CDR3 comprises 16 residues. The germline CDR1 and CDR2 sequences are SGHNT and YYREEE (reference sequence). CDR3 loop: CASSRDGLAGFETQYF. In DNA form, the CDR3 reads TGTGCCAGCAGCCGTGACGGACTAGCGGGATTCGAGACCCAGTACTTC.

This clonotype was counted only a few times. V gene TRBV18 combines with J gene TRBJ1-2; D gene uncertain. The CDR3 runs 13 residues. With 2 bases removed from V and 10 bases from J, the gap between germline ends came to 14 bases. From germline, CDR1 is KGHSH and CDR2 LQKENI. As DNA, the CDR3 is TGTGCCAGCTCACCAGGACGGACGGATTCCTACACCTTC. Protein sequence: CASSPGRTDSYTF.

The sample holds many counts of this clonotype. The gene calls are TRBV28 and TRBJ2-3; 9 bases are a match to TRBD1. From germline, CDR1 is MDHEN and CDR2 SYDVKM. The length of the CDR3 is 15 residues. V dropped 6 bases and J dropped 3; count of bases not matched to a gene: 7. In DNA, the CDR3 is TGTGCCAGCAGGCCCTTGGGACAGGGAACAGATACGCAGTATTTT. Translating gives CASRPLGQGTDTQYF.

Notes on this clonotype: This may arise from a read error, as a much more abundant clone is one base away. The rearrangement joins TRBV20-1 to TRBJ1-2, with unresolved D. Germline V gives CDR1 DFQATT, CDR2 SNEGSKA (reference sequence). Trimming removed 4 bases at V and 6 bases at J, with 3 bases between. This CDR3 contains 9 residues. The CDR3 protein is CSANNGYTF. The CDR3, as DNA: TGCAGTGCTAATAATGGCTACACCTTC.

This clonotype appeared many times. The chain employs TRBV10-3 and TRBJ2-7; D may correspond to TRBD1 or TRBD2 (5 bases each). V lost 5 bases, J lost 4 bases, and 12 bases lay in between. Germline CDR1 and CDR2: ENHRY and SYGVKD. The CDR3 totals 13 residues. CDR3 sequence reads: CAISSGTIYEQYF. Written as DNA, the CDR3 is TGTGCCATCAGTTCCGGGACGATATACGAGCAGTACTTC.